These T cell receptor beta chains were read from a single sample in a study of metastatic and nonmetastatic thyroid tumors. TCRdb re-called the PCR reads via MiXCR. The table lists roughly 20,000 clones, around 17% of them singletons, with roughly 21% in the top ten. The sequencing input was blood. The source of these receptors is a male donor with papillary thyroid cancer or a benign thyroid nodule (not recorded which). Some clones in this sample may be carry-over from other donors' samples. Both conserved end residues are part of each CDR3. The D gene is left open where the match is weak. Only some rows state a clone size, as once, few, many or a class for expanded clones.

abundance: many; v_gene: TRBV5-6; j_gene: TRBJ1-6; d_gene: NA; CDR3nt: TGTGCCAGCAGCTTGGCCGGGGGTTACGACTCACCCCTCCACTTT; CDR3aa: CASSLAGGYDSPLHF
abundance: many; v_gene: TRBV5-5; j_gene: TRBJ1-5; d_gene: NA; CDR3nt: TGTGCCAGCAGCGCGGCCCATAGCAATCAGCCCCAGCATTTT; CDR3aa: CASSAAHSNQPQHF
abundance: many; v_gene: TRBV27; j_gene: TRBJ2-2; d_gene: NA; CDR3nt: TGTGCCAGCAGTTTATGGGGGACCGGGGAGCTGTTTTTT; CDR3aa: CASSLWGTGELFF
abundance: many; v_gene: TRBV4-1; j_gene: TRBJ1-6; d_gene: NA; CDR3nt: TGCGCCAGCAGCCAAGAACGACCCTATAATTCACCCCTCCACTTT; CDR3aa: CASSQERPYNSPLHF
abundance: NA; v_gene: TRBV6-1; j_gene: TRBJ2-7; d_gene: NA; CDR3nt: TGTGCCAGCAGTGAAACCCTCGAGCAGTACTTC; CDR3aa: CASSETLEQYF
abundance: NA; v_gene: TRBV6-1; j_gene: TRBJ2-2; d_gene: TRBD1; CDR3nt: TGTGCCAGCAACAAACAGGGGGGGAACACCGGGGAGCTGTTTTTT; CDR3aa: CASNKQGGNTGELFF
abundance: medium-sized; v_gene: TRBV9; j_gene: TRBJ2-1; d_gene: NA; CDR3nt: TGTGCCAGCAGCGGCGCCAATGAGCAGTTCTTC; CDR3aa: CASSGANEQFF
abundance: few; v_gene: TRBV10-3; j_gene: TRBJ2-3; d_gene: NA; CDR3nt: TGTGCCACTTATGGGGGGTTCGTGAACACAGATACGCAGTATTTT; CDR3aa: CATYGGFVNTDTQYF
abundance: NA; v_gene: TRBV28; j_gene: TRBJ2-7; d_gene: TRBD2; CDR3nt: TGTGCCAGCTTCGGTACCAGCGGGAGCCACGAGCAGTACTTC; CDR3aa: CASFGTSGSHEQYF
abundance: medium-sized; v_gene: TRBV12-3/TRBV12-4; j_gene: TRBJ1-4; d_gene: NA; CDR3nt: TGTGCCAGCAGTCTCAAGGCAACTAATGAAAAACTGTTTTTT; CDR3aa: CASSLKATNEKLFF
abundance: NA; v_gene: TRBV5-1; j_gene: TRBJ2-1; d_gene: TRBD2; CDR3nt: TGCGCCAGCAGCTTTACCGGGACTAGCGGAGAGGAGGAGCAGTTCTTC; CDR3aa: CASSFTGTSGEEEQFF
abundance: few; v_gene: TRBV6-1; j_gene: TRBJ2-3; d_gene: TRBD2; CDR3nt: TGTGCCAGCAGTGAAGGACTAGCGGGTAGCACAGATACGCAGTATTTT; CDR3aa: CASSEGLAGSTDTQYF
abundance: many; v_gene: TRBV5-6; j_gene: TRBJ2-1; d_gene: NA; CDR3nt: TGTGCCAGCAGCTTAATCTTCCGACACAATGAGCAGTTCTTC; CDR3aa: CASSLIFRHNEQFF
abundance: medium-sized; v_gene: TRBV19; j_gene: TRBJ1-5; d_gene: NA; CDR3nt: TGTGCCAGTCAAGTACGCGGCAATCAGCCCCAGCATTTT; CDR3aa: CASQVRGNQPQHF
abundance: few; v_gene: TRBV6-1; j_gene: TRBJ2-3; d_gene: TRBD1; CDR3nt: TGTGCCAGCGCGACAGGGGGCAGCACAGATACGCAGTATTTT; CDR3aa: CASATGGSTDTQYF
abundance: NA; v_gene: TRBV5-1; j_gene: TRBJ2-5; d_gene: NA; CDR3nt: TGCGCCAGCACCTCTCTTCGGCTGGGACCGCAAGAGACCCAGTACTTC; CDR3aa: CASTSLRLGPQETQYF
abundance: many; v_gene: TRBV20-1; j_gene: TRBJ2-1; d_gene: NA; CDR3nt: TGCAGTGCTCAGTTCCCTACTTTCTACAATGAGCAGTTCTTC; CDR3aa: CSAQFPTFYNEQFF
abundance: many; v_gene: TRBV4-1; j_gene: TRBJ2-1; d_gene: TRBD1; CDR3nt: TGCGCCAGCAGCTTCCGGGACAGGACCTCTTACAATGAGCAGTTCTTC; CDR3aa: CASSFRDRTSYNEQFF
abundance: many; v_gene: TRBV2; j_gene: TRBJ1-5; d_gene: NA; CDR3nt: TGTGCCAGCAGATTCCAGAACAATCAGCCCCAGCATTTT; CDR3aa: CASRFQNNQPQHF
abundance: medium-sized; v_gene: TRBV6-1; j_gene: TRBJ2-7; d_gene: NA; CDR3nt: TGTGCCAGCAGTAAGGAGACAACCTACGAGCAGTACTTC; CDR3aa: CASSKETTYEQYF
abundance: many; v_gene: TRBV2; j_gene: TRBJ2-7; d_gene: NA; CDR3nt: TGTGCCAGGCTTCGGGACGCCTACGAGCAGTACTTC; CDR3aa: CARLRDAYEQYF
abundance: medium-sized; v_gene: TRBV5-1; j_gene: TRBJ1-6; d_gene: NA; CDR3nt: TGCGCCAGCAGCTGGCAGGGCCCCTATAATTCACCCCTCCACTTT; CDR3aa: CASSWQGPYNSPLHF